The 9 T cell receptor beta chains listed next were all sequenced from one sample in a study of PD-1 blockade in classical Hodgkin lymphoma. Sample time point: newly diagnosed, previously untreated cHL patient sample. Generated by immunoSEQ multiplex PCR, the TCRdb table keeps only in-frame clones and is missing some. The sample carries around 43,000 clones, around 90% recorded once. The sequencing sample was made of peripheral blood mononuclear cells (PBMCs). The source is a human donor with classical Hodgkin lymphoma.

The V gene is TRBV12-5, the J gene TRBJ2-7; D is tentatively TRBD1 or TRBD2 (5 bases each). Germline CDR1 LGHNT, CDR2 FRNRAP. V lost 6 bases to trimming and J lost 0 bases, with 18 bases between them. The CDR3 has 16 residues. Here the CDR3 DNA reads TGTGCTAGTGGGGGGGTTAGGGCACCCAGCTCCTACGAGCAGTACGTC. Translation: CASGGVRAPSSYEQYV.

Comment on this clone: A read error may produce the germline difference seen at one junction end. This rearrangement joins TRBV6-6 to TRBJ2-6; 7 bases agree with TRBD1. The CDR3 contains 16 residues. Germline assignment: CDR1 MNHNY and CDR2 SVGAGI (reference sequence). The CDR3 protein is CASTRITGAGASVLTF. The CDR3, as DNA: TGTGCCAGCACCCGGATTACAGGGGCTGGGGCCAGCGTCCTGACTTTC.

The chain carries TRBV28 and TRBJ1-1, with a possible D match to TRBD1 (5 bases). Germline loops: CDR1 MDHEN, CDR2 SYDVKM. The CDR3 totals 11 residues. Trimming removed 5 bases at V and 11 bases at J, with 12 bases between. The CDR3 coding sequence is TGTGCCAGCAGTGCGAGGGACGGGGCTTTCTTT. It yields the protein CASSARDGAFF.

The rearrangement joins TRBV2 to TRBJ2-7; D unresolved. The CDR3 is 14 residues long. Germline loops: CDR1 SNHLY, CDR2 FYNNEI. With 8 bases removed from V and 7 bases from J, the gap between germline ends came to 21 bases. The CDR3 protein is CASVHRAQPTEQYF. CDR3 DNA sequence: TGTGCCAGCGTCCATCGCGCGCAACCCACGGAGCAGTACTTC.

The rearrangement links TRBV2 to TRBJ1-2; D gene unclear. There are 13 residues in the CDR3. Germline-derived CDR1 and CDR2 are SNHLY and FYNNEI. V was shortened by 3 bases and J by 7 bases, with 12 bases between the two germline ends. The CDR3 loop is CASSEVPTPGYTF. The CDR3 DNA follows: TGTGCCAGCAGTGAGGTCCCAACCCCTGGCTACACCTTC.

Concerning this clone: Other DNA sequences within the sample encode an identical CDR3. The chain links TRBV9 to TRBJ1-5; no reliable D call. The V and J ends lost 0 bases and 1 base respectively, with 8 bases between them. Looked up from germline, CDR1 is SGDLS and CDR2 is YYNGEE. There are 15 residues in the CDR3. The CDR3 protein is CASSVGTVSNQPQHF. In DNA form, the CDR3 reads TGTGCCAGCAGCGTAGGTACGGTGAGCAATCAGCCCCAGCATTTT.

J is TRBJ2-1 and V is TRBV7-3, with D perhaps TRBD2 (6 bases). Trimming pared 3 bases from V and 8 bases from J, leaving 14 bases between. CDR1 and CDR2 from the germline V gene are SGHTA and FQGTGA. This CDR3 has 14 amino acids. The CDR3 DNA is TGTGCCAGCAGCTTGACTAGGGACGGGGATGAGCAGTTCTTC. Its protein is CASSLTRDGDEQFF.

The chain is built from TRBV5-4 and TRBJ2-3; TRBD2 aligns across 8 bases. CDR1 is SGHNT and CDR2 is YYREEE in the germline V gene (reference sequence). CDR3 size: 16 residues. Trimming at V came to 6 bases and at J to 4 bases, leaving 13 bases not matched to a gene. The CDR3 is CASTPGASGSSDTQYF. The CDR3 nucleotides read TGTGCCAGCACCCCGGGGGCGAGCGGGAGTTCAGATACGCAGTATTTT.

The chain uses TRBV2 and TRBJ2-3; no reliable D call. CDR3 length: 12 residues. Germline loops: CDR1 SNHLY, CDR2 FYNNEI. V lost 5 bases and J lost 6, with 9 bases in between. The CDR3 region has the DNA TGTGCCAGCAGTAAATCAAGGGATACGCAGTATTTT. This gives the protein CASSKSRDTQYF.